What follows are 8 T cell receptor beta chains derived from one specimen sequenced in a study of T-cell memory formation after mild COVID-19. From the 5' RACE reads, TCRdb called clonotypes with MiXCR, one entry per CDR3 protein. In the table there are under 250,000 distinct CDR3 sequences, 27% of which are singletons. The specimen sequenced was PBMCs or a T cell subset sorted from them (not recorded which). These receptor sequences come from an adult woman who had mild COVID-19 (a few samples of this study predate the infection). Cell type and time point are not known.

This chain uses TRBV29-1 with TRBJ1-5; TRBD1 matches 9 bases. J gave up 4 bases and V 4 bases, and 8 bases lay outside the gene matches. CDR1 is SQVTM, CDR2 ANQGSEA, per germline. The CDR3 covers 15 residues. The CDR3 DNA follows: TGCAGCGTTGGATGGACAGGGGAGGGGAATCAGCCCCAGCATTTT. Encoded protein: CSVGWTGEGNQPQHF.

A few counts support this clonotype. The genes are TRBV7-9 and TRBJ2-6; no clear D. The CDR3 runs to 13 residues. V was cut by 7 bases and J by 2 bases, with 6 bases left in between. Germline V gene sequence: CDR1 SEHNR, CDR2 FQNEAQ (reference sequence). The CDR3 DNA reads as TGTGCCAGCAATCACGCTGGGGCCAACGTCCTGACTTTC. Translation gives CASNHAGANVLTF. Looking up the rest from reference TRBV7-9 and TRBJ2-6 gives the full variable domain: DTGVSQNPRHKITKRGQNVTFRCDPISEHNRLYWYRQTLGQGPEFLTYFQNEAQLEKSRLLSDRFSAERPKGSFSTLEIQRTEQGDSAMYLCASNHAGANVLTFGAGSRLTVL.

This clonotype was counted only a few times. The V and J genes are TRBV29-1 and TRBJ2-7, with D perhaps assigned TRBD1 or TRBD2 (5 bases each). This CDR3 has 13 amino acids. V lost 7 bases to trimming and J lost 2 bases, with 15 bases between them. Germline values: CDR1 SQVTM, CDR2 ANQGSEA. The CDR3 bases are TGCAGCGCCACCCGGGGCGCCGCCTACGAGCAGTACTTC. Protein sequence: CSATRGAAYEQYF.

CDR3: CASSWTGGGTHTDTQYF. CDR3 DNA: TGTGCCAGCAGCTGGACCGGGGGGGGAACCCACACAGATACGCAGTATTTT. The chain recombines TRBV5-5 with TRBJ2-3, with TRBD2 matching over 8 bases. The trim removed 3 bases at V and 2 bases at J, leaving 11 bases unmatched. Germline CDR1 reads SGHKS; CDR2 reads YYEKEE (reference sequence). The CDR3 extends over 17 amino acids.

This chain uses TRBV7-9 with TRBJ2-1; 7 bases align to TRBD1. Germline V lookup: CDR1 SEHNR, CDR2 FQNEAQ (reference sequence). This CDR3 contains 16 residues. After removal of 0 bases from V and 4 bases from J, the junction contained 6 bases not matched to a gene. The CDR3 sequence is CASSLALGQSYNEQFF. CDR3 bases: TGTGCCAGCAGCTTAGCGCTGGGACAGAGTTACAATGAGCAGTTCTTC.

This clonotype was seen only a few times. The rearrangement joins TRBV27 to TRBJ2-2, with 12 bases matching TRBD2. The CDR3 covers 16 residues. V lost 5 bases to trimming and J lost 2 bases; unmatched junction nucleotides: 3. Germline V CDR1 and CDR2: MNHEY, SMNVEV (reference sequence). DNA for the CDR3: TGTGCCAGCAGTGAGACTAGCGGGGGTAACACCGGGGAGCTGTTTTTT. It encodes CASSETSGGNTGELFF.

There are a few counts of this clonotype. The chain links TRBV2 to TRBJ2-2; D might be TRBD2 (5 bases). The ends were cut back, 6 bases at V and 5 bases at J, with 10 bases in the middle. Germline V gene sequence: CDR1 SNHLY, CDR2 FYNNEI. The CDR3 contains 13 residues. CDR3: CASRAEGTGELFF. The CDR3 DNA follows: TGTGCCAGCAGAGCCGAGGGAACCGGGGAGCTGTTTTTT.

The chain uses TRBV12-3 or TRBV12-4 and TRBJ2-7; the D is unclear. The CDR3 contains 13 residues. V dropped 1 base and J dropped 7 bases, with 11 bases sitting between them. As DNA, the CDR3 is TGTGCCAGCAGTTTAGAGAACCTCCTTGAGCAGTACTTC. Translated, it gives CASSLENLLEQYF.